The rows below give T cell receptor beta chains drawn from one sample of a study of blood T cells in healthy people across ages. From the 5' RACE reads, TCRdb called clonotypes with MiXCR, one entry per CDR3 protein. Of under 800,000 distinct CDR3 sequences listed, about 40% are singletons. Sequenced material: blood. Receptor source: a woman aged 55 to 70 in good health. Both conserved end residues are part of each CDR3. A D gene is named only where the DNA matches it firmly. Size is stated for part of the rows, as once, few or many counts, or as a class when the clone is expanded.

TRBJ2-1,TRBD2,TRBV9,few,CASSAATPWTSGNEQFF,TGTGCCAGCAGCGCAGCTACCCCTTGGACTAGCGGAAATGAGCAGTTCTTC
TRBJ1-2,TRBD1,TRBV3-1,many,CASSQVGQGTGYTF,TGTGCCAGCAGCCAAGTAGGACAGGGAACTGGCTACACCTTC
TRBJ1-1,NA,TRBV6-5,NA,CASSPFGAQGQTEAFF,TGTGCCAGCAGTCCATTTGGGGCACAGGGACAAACTGAAGCTTTCTTT
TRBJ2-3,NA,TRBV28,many,CASSSSGFADDTQYF,TGTGCCAGCAGTTCAAGCGGATTCGCCGATGATACGCAGTATTTT
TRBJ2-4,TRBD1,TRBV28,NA,CASSSLPRTGGHERYF,TGTGCCAGCAGTTCCCTCCCAAGGACAGGGGGCCACGAGCGGTACTTC
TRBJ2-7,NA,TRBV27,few,CASSSGYRFYEQYF,TGTGCCAGCAGTTCAGGGTATAGGTTCTACGAGCAGTACTTC
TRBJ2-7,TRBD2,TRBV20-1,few,CSASSRLAGVLGEQYF,TGCAGTGCTTCATCCAGGCTAGCGGGAGTTTTGGGCGAGCAGTACTTC
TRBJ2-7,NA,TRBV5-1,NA,CASSLGPGDEQYF,TGCGCCAGCAGCTTGGGACCAGGCGACGAGCAGTACTTC
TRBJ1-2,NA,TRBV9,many,CASSDQEALSNYGYTF,TGTGCCAGCAGCGATCAAGAAGCCCTCTCTAACTATGGCTACACCTTC
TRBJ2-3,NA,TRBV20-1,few,CSVLTRSEAQYF,TGCAGTGTTTTGACTCGGTCAGAGGCGCAGTATTTT
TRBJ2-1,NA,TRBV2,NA,CASRESRQDNEQFF,TGTGCCAGCAGAGAAAGTAGGCAGGACAATGAGCAGTTCTTC
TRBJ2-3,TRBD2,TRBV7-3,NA,CASSPQREGRSTDTQYF,TGTGCCAGCAGCCCACAGCGGGAGGGCCGTAGCACAGATACGCAGTATTTT
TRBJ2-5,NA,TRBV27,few,CATSRVAEFSNIQETQYF,TGTGCCACCTCCAGGGTAGCGGAATTCTCTAATATCCAAGAGACCCAGTACTTC
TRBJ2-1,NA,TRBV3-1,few,CASSLHYEQFF,TGTGCCAGCAGCCTCCACTACGAGCAGTTCTTC
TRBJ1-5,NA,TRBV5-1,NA,CASSLADGRNQPQHF,TGCGCCAGCAGCTTGGCCGATGGGAGAAATCAGCCCCAGCATTTT
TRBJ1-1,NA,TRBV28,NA,CASSLYTDEAFF,TGTGCCAGCAGTTTATACACAGATGAAGCTTTCTTT
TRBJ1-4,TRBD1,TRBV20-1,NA,CSAIPGQGYEKLFF,TGCAGTGCTATCCCGGGACAGGGATATGAAAAACTGTTTTTT
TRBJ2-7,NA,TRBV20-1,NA,CSASGYPYNEQYF,TGCAGTGCTAGTGGGTATCCCTACAATGAGCAGTACTTC
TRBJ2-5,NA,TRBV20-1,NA,CSAGYWGGAFQETQYF,TGCAGTGCTGGTTATTGGGGGGGGGCCTTCCAAGAGACCCAGTACTTC
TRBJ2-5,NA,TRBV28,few,CASSSGDSRETQYF,TGTGCCAGCAGTTCCGGAGACAGTAGGGAGACCCAGTACTTC
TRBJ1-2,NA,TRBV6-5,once,CASSYSGPGRRANYGYTF,TGTGCCAGCAGTTACTCCGGTCCGGGGAGAAGAGCAAACTATGGCTACACCTTC
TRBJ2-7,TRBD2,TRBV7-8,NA,CASSATSDEQYF,TGTGCCAGCAGCGCTACTAGCGATGAGCAGTACTTC
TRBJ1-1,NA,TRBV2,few,CASSFDELQNTEAFF,TGTGCCAGCAGTTTCGATGAGCTGCAGAACACTGAAGCTTTCTTT
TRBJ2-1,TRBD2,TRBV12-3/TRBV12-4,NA,CASNGVAGEVGKNIQFF,TGTGCCAGCAATGGGGTAGCGGGAGAGGTTGGCAAAAACATTCAGTTCTTC
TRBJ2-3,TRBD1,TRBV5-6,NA,CASSRLTGGGTDTQYF,TGTGCCAGCAGCAGGCTGACAGGGGGAGGAACAGATACGCAGTATTTT
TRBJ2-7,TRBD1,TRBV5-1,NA,CASSFGTGPYEQYF,TGCGCCAGCAGCTTCGGGACAGGTCCCTACGAGCAGTACTTC
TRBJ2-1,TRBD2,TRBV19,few,CASSTGLAGRSSYNEQFF,TGTGCCAGTAGTACCGGACTAGCGGGGCGGAGCTCCTACAATGAGCAGTTCTTC